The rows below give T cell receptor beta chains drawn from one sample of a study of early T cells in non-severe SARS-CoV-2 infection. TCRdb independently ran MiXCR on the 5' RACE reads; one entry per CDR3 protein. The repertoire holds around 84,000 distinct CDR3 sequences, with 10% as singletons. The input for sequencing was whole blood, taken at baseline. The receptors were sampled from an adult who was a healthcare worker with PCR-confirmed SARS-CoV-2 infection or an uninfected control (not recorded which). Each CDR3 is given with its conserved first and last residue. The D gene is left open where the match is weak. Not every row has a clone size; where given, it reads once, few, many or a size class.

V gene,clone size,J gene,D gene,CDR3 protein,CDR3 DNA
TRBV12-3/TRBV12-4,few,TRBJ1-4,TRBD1,CASSPDGTGDEKLFF,TGTGCCAGCAGCCCAGACGGGACAGGGGACGAAAAACTGTTTTTT
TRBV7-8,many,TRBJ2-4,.,CASSPGYIQYF,TGTGCCAGCAGCCCGGGTTACATTCAGTACTTC
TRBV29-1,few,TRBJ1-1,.,CSVAEGMNTEAFF,TGCAGCGTCGCGGAGGGCATGAACACTGAAGCTTTCTTT
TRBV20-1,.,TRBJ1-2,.,CSATQSRLPYGYTF,TGCAGTGCTACCCAGAGTCGGCTACCTTATGGCTACACCTTC
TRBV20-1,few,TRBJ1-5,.,CSAIEGPRQPQHF,TGCAGTGCTATTGAGGGGCCCAGGCAGCCCCAGCATTTT
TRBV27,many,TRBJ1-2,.,CASSSGRMNYGYTF,TGTGCCAGCAGTTCCGGACGTATGAACTATGGCTACACCTTC
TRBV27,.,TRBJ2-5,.,CASSYGTPGTQYF,TGCGCCAGCAGTTATGGGACCCCGGGGACCCAGTACTTC
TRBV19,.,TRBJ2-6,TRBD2,CASSRTLAGVAGANVLTF,TGTGCCAGTAGTAGGACTCTAGCGGGAGTGGCGGGGGCCAACGTCCTGACTTTC
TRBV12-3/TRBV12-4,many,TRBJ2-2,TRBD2,CASSYTSGATPGELFF,TGTGCCAGCAGCTATACTAGCGGGGCCACGCCCGGGGAGCTGTTTTTT
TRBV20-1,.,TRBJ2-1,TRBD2,CSARDSGLVKNEQFF,TGCAGTGCTAGAGATAGCGGACTAGTTAAAAATGAGCAGTTCTTC
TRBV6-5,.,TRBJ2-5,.,CASSPVQVGNQETQYF,TGTGCCAGCAGCCCCGTCCAGGTGGGAAACCAAGAGACCCAGTACTTC
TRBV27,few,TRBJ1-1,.,CASSRTSRNTEAFF,TGTGCCAGCTCAAGAACATCCAGGAACACTGAAGCTTTCTTT
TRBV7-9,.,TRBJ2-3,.,CASSSSYWTQYF,TGTGCCAGCAGCTCAAGCTACTGGACGCAGTATTTT
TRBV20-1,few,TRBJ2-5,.,CSARPPTAAAQYF,TGCAGTGCTAGACCTCCGACGGCCGCCGCCCAGTACTTC
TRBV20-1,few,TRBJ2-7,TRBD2,CSASVLAGVGEQYF,TGCAGTGCTAGTGTGCTAGCGGGAGTCGGCGAGCAGTACTTC
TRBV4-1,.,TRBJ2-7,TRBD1,CASSQDPGRTGISYEQYF,TGCGCCAGCAGCCAAGATCCCGGTAGGACAGGGATATCCTACGAGCAGTACTTC
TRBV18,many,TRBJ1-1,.,CASSPSPLTSNTEAFF,TGTGCCAGCTCACCTTCACCGCTCACCAGTAACACTGAAGCTTTCTTT
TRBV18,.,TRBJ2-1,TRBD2,CASSSLGLVLGEQFF,TGTGCCAGCTCATCACTCGGACTAGTACTCGGTGAGCAGTTCTTC
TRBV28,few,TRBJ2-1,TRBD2,CASRRLAGGGLDEQFF,TGTGCCAGCAGACGACTAGCGGGAGGGGGTTTGGATGAGCAGTTCTTC
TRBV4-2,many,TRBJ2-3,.,CASSQEASGGVDTQYF,TGTGCCAGCAGCCAAGAGGCCTCTGGCGGGGTAGATACGCAGTATTTT
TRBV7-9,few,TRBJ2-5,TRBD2,CASSRLAGQETQYF,TGTGCCAGCAGCCGACTAGCGGGCCAAGAGACCCAGTACTTC
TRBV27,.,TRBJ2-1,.,CASSLYGGVYNEQFF,TGTGCCAGCAGTTTATACGGGGGCGTCTACAATGAGCAGTTCTTC
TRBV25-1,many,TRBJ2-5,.,CASSEPLLGRETQYF,TGTGCCAGCAGTGAACCCCTTTTGGGGAGAGAGACCCAGTACTTC
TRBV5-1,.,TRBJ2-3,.,CASSRAVVDTQYF,TGCGCCAGCAGCCGCGCCGTGGTCGATACGCAGTATTTT
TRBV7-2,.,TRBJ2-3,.,CASSQTSRTQYF,TGTGCCAGCAGCCAGACCTCCAGGACGCAGTATTTT
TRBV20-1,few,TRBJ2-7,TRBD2,CSAASGSFSYEQYF,TGCAGTGCAGCTAGCGGGAGCTTCTCCTACGAGCAGTACTTC
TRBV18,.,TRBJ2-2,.,CASSPGGLLGGTGELFF,TGTGCCAGCTCACCGGGTGGACTCCTGGGGGGCACCGGGGAGCTGTTTTTT
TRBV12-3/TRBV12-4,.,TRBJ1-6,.,CASSLRGRGYNSPLHF,TGTGCCAGCAGTTTACGGGGCAGGGGCTATAATTCACCCCTCCACTTT